This TCR beta chain derives from a study of blood T cells in healthy people across ages. The wider study: About one barcoded beta molecule per two T cells was captured by template switching. Regarding the study as a whole: Both higher diversity and more naive CD4+ cells marked long-lived donors when set against aged donors. A strong correlation between TCR beta diversity and naive T cell percentage was seen.

About this clonotype itself: Its target is not known. One end of the junction is discordant with germline, which a read error may explain.

Germline V gene sequence: CDR1 SGDLS, CDR2 YYNGEE. This CDR3 contains 13 residues. The authors ran a second PCR of about 6 to 11 cycles using a sample-barcoded 5' primer and a J-beta primer mix. TCRdb ran MiXCR on the 5' RACE reads and lists one entry per CDR3 protein. Here the sample spans about 1.4 million distinct CDR3 sequences, roughly 59% being singletons. The chain links TRBV9 to TRBJ1-2; no definite D call. This TCR was recovered from a man between 18 and 29 years old in good health. The sequencing input was blood. The CDR3 protein is CASSVEKGEGYNF. The CDR3 coding sequence is TGTGCCAGCAGCGTAGAAAAGGGTGAGGGCTACAACTTC.